One and the same sample provided the 22 T cell receptor beta chains below, sequenced in a study of T cell responses to AZD1222 COVID-19 vaccine. Libraries were prepared by immunoSEQ multiplex PCR; TCRdb keeps only in-frame clonotypes and omits some of them. The sample has some 84,000 clones, 70% to 90% seen once. Sequences were derived from peripheral blood, sampled 28 days after the second AZD1222 dose. Every receptor here comes from an adult who received the AZD1222 COVID-19 vaccine.

This rearrangement joins TRBV15 to TRBJ2-2; unclear D gene. Looked up from germline, CDR1 is LNHNV and CDR2 is YYDKDF (reference sequence). The germline V and J ends were trimmed by 0 bases and 6 bases, with 5 bases remaining between them. The CDR3 runs to 13 residues. The CDR3 sequence is CATSREGPGELFF. CDR3 sequence (DNA): TGTGCCACCAGCAGAGAAGGGCCCGGGGAGCTGTTTTTT.

This clone has a count of ten or more. V usage is TRBV4-1 and J usage is TRBJ1-1; D is perhaps TRBD1 (5 bases). The CDR3 loop spans 14 amino acids. Looked up from germline, CDR1 is MGHRA and CDR2 is YSYEKL. The V and J ends lost 5 bases and 1 base respectively, with 11 bases between them. The CDR3 bases are TGCGCCAGCAGCTTCCCAACAGGGAACACTGAAGCTTTCTTT. Protein: CASSFPTGNTEAFF.

J is TRBJ1-1 and V is TRBV5-5; D might be TRBD1 (6 bases). The CDR3 length is 11 residues. Per germline, CDR1 SGHKS and CDR2 YYEKEE (reference sequence). The V gene lost 7 bases and the J gene lost 8 bases, with 12 bases spanning the gap. In DNA, the CDR3 is TGTGCCAGCTGGGAAGGGACAGAAGCTTTCTTT. Translating gives CASWEGTEAFF.

This chain uses TRBV12-3 or TRBV12-4 with TRBJ1-5, with D possibly TRBD1 on 6 matching bases. The CDR3 is 13 residues long. The V end lost 6 bases, the J end lost 2 bases, and 8 bases lay between the germline ends. The chain's CDR3 is CASSGGGNQPQHF. For the CDR3, the DNA is TGTGCCAGCAGCGGGGGCGGCAATCAGCCCCAGCATTTT.

The chain combines TRBV10-2 with TRBJ1-2; D is ambiguous. Germline V gives CDR1 WSHSY, CDR2 SAAADI. Trimming took off 0 bases at V and 1 base at J, with 9 bases between the two ends. This CDR3 contains 15 residues. The CDR3 is CASSESGRINYGYTF. The CDR3 nucleotides read TGCGCCAGCAGTGAGTCAGGAAGGATTAACTATGGCTACACCTTC.

CDR3 DNA sequence: TGTGCCAGCAGTCGTCGGGGATCTAACTATGGCTACACCTTC. Protein: CASSRRGSNYGYTF. J is TRBJ1-2 and V is TRBV6-2 or TRBV6-3; D ambiguous. The V gene's germline CDR1 is MNHEY and CDR2 SVGEGT. Trimming left V 5 bases short and J 0 bases short, with 10 bases between. This CDR3 is built from 14 residues.

The chain carries TRBV19 and TRBJ2-3; TRBD2 agrees at 7 bases. The CDR3 has 17 amino acids. Losses at the gene ends were 2 bases for V and 3 bases for J; bases not matched to a gene: 11. CDR1 and CDR2 (germline): LNHDA, SQIVND (reference sequence). The CDR3 is CASSITWEGTRTDTQYF. CDR3 DNA: TGTGCCAGTAGTATAACGTGGGAGGGAACGAGGACAGATACGCAGTATTTT.

V and J are TRBV5-8 and TRBJ2-2, with a tentative D call TRBD2 (5 bases). Between the trimmed V and J ends, which lost 4 bases and 5 bases, there was a span of 9 bases. CDR1 is SGHTS, CDR2 YDEGEE, per germline. The CDR3 has 13 residues. In DNA, the CDR3 is TGTGCCAGCAGCAAGAGGGAAACCGGGGAGCTGTTTTTT. It codes for CASSKRETGELFF.

This clone was found once. The chain uses TRBV19 and TRBJ1-3; the match to TRBD1 covers 9 bases. With 4 bases clipped from V and 0 bases from J, the junction kept 7 bases outside the gene matches. This CDR3 region has 17 residues. CDR1 and CDR2 (germline): LNHDA, SQIVND (reference sequence). DNA of the CDR3: TGTGCCAGTAGTACCACAGGGGGCCCGAGCTCTGGAAACACCATATATTTT. This translates into CASSTTGGPSSGNTIYF.

The chain recombines TRBV15 with TRBJ1-3, with D tentatively TRBD1 (6 bases). Trimming removed 1 base from V and 1 base from J, with 14 bases in between. The CDR3 consists of 17 residues. Germline CDR1 is LNHNV and CDR2 is YYDKDF (reference sequence). As DNA, the CDR3 is TGTGCCACCAGCAGAGTCGTGGGGGGGGCTTCTGGAAACACCATATATTTT. It yields the protein CATSRVVGGASGNTIYF.

The chain joins TRBV2 to TRBJ1-2; 8 bases align to TRBD1. The CDR3 totals 15 residues. The J segment lost 2 bases and the V segment lost 1 base, leaving 3 bases of the junction unmatched. Germline V gene data show CDR1 as SNHLY and CDR2 as FYNNEI. This chain's CDR3 is CASSEGGQGNYGYTF. CDR3 nucleotides: TGTGCCAGCAGTGAAGGAGGACAGGGAAACTATGGCTACACCTTC.

Ten or more counts support this clone. The chain joins TRBV18 to TRBJ1-3; D unresolved. Trimming cost V 0 bases and J 0 bases, with 6 bases left between them. The germline V gene has CDR1 KGHSH and CDR2 LQKENI. CDR3 length: 15 amino acids. The DNA for the CDR3 is TGTGCCAGCTCACCACCGATAACCTCTGGAAACACCATATATTTT. This translates into CASSPPITSGNTIYF.

V usage is TRBV19 and J usage is TRBJ1-1, with D tentatively TRBD1 (5 bases). CDR1 and CDR2 (germline): LNHDA, SQIVND (reference sequence). Trimming removed 1 base from V and 6 bases from J, with 9 bases in between. The CDR3 loop spans 13 amino acids. CDR3 protein: CASSIVGGAEAFF. The CDR3 DNA sequence: TGTGCCAGTAGTATAGTTGGGGGTGCTGAAGCTTTCTTT.

The chain employs TRBV5-4 and TRBJ2-2; D perhaps matches TRBD2 (7 bases). The CDR3 runs 16 residues. Germline CDR1 SGHNT, CDR2 YYREEE (reference sequence). Deletions cut 4 bases from V and 7 bases from J, with 20 bases between. The CDR3 nucleotides read TGTGCCAGCAGCGGGGGGGGGCCAGGGCTGAGCGGGGAGCTGTTTTTT. This sequence encodes CASSGGGPGLSGELFF.

Only one count was recorded for this clone. The chain has TRBV5-1 and TRBJ1-4; perhaps TRBD1 as D (5 bases). The CDR3 totals 14 residues. V lost 2 bases and J 5 bases, leaving 10 bases between the germline ends. CDR1 and CDR2 from the germline V gene are SGHRS and YFSETQ. DNA for the CDR3: TGCGCCAGCAGCTTAGGGACGCCCAATGAAAAACTGTTTTTT. The encoded protein is CASSLGTPNEKLFF. The variable domain in full, with the rest retrieved from reference TRBV5-1 and TRBJ1-4, is KAGVTQTPRYLIKTRGQQVTLSCSPISGHRSVSWYQQTPGQGLQFLFEYFSETQRNKGNFPGRFSGRQFSNSRSEMNVSTLELGDSALYLCASSLGTPNEKLFFGSGTQLSVL.

The chain combines TRBV30 with TRBJ1-2; D not certain. CDR3 length equals 13 residues. Trimming left V 0 bases short and J 7 bases short, with 12 bases between. Germline V gene sequence: CDR1 GTSNPN, CDR2 SVGIG (reference sequence). This CDR3 is CAWSVEGSFGYTF. CDR3 DNA sequence: TGTGCCTGGAGTGTGGAGGGTTCATTTGGCTACACCTTC.

The chain links TRBV9 to TRBJ2-1; 8 bases align to TRBD2. J gave up 5 bases and V 0 bases, and 4 bases lay outside the gene matches. This CDR3 comprises 15 residues. The germline V gene has CDR1 SGDLS and CDR2 YYNGEE. The CDR3 loop reads CASSVEAGANNEQFF. The DNA of the CDR3 is TGTGCCAGCAGCGTAGAAGCGGGGGCCAACAATGAGCAGTTCTTC.

The chain joins TRBV6-6 to TRBJ1-1; 7 bases map to TRBD1. V shed 8 bases, J shed 1 base, and the junction held 10 bases outside the gene matches. The CDR3 has 15 residues. CDR1 and CDR2 (germline): MNHNY, SVGAGI (reference sequence). In nucleotides, the CDR3 is TGTGCCAGCGGGAATCACAGGGGAACGAACACTGAAGCTTTCTTT. This codes for CASGNHRGTNTEAFF.

This clone was detected once. This sequence joins TRBV6-5 and TRBJ1-1; D gene ambiguous. This CDR3 comprises 15 residues. Germline V gene data show CDR1 as MNHEY and CDR2 as SVGAGI. V lost 6 bases and J 0 bases, leaving 14 bases between the germline ends. The CDR3: CASRSREFMNTEAFF. In nucleotides, the CDR3 is TGTGCCAGCAGAAGCCGGGAGTTCATGAACACTGAAGCTTTCTTT.

The chain recombines TRBV5-6 with TRBJ2-7; D is uncertain. V lost 3 bases to trimming and J lost 0 bases, with 16 bases between them. CDR1 and CDR2 (germline): SGHDT, YYEEEE. The CDR3 loop spans 16 amino acids. CDR3 loop: CASSYPVGVSSYEQYV. CDR3 DNA sequence: TGTGCCAGCAGCTACCCCGTTGGGGTGAGCTCCTACGAGCAGTACGTC.

The chain links TRBV28 to TRBJ2-2; 7 bases match TRBD1. CDR1 MDHEN and CDR2 SYDVKM come from the germline V gene. V dropped 4 bases and J dropped 0; count of bases not matched to a gene: 2. The CDR3 is 15 residues long. CDR3 protein: CASSYGTANTGELFF. CDR3 in DNA: TGTGCCAGCAGTTATGGGACAGCGAACACCGGGGAGCTGTTTTTT.

The CDR3 protein is CASSSGGRDEQYF. The DNA for the CDR3 is TGTGCCAGCAGCTCGGGGGGGCGGGACGAGCAGTACTTC. The V call is TRBV11-3, the J call TRBJ2-7, with 8 bases that match TRBD2. The V segment lost 4 bases and the J segment 5 bases; nucleotides outside the gene matches: 4. The germline CDR1 and CDR2 sequences are SGHNT and YENEEA. CDR3 length equals 13 residues. The entire variable domain, with the rest obtained from reference TRBV11-3 and TRBJ2-7, is as follows: EAGVVQSPRYKIIEKKQPVAFWCNPISGHNTLYWYLQNLGQGPELLIRYENEEAVDDSQLPKDRFSAERLKGVDSTLKIQPAELGDSAVYLCASSSGGRDEQYFGPGTRLTVT.